The present entry profiles one TCR beta chain with its context. Authors' analysis steps: Nucleated cell number was recorded as an estimate derived from reference gene primer amplification. Repertoires were generated with immunoSEQ multiplex PCR, while TCRdb's copy carries only in-frame clones and drops some. V, J and clone size were drawn from that table, and D and trimming were deduced from the DNA. Counted here are 240,000 or so clones, 70% to 90% occurring once; the ten biggest clones make up just over 0.85%. Germline V gene data show CDR1 as SGHRS and CDR2 as YFSETQ. The CDR3 spans 16 residues. The V and J ends lost 1 base and 3 bases respectively, with 13 bases between them. These data belong to a study of blood T cell repertoires in COVID-19. Background on the study: Italy, Spain and the United States were the sources of the convalescent and acute COVID-19 samples.

Enrollees, about 18 to 95 years old, lived in about two dozen US areas. Clinical history reported by participants formed the basis on which cohorts were assigned. The receptor was derived from a man in his forties or fifties who had been exposed to COVID-19. The chain is built from TRBV5-1 and TRBJ1-4; D perhaps matches TRBD1 (5 bases). The sequencing input was PBMCs or T cells enriched from blood (not recorded which). The CDR3 here is CASSLLRAGANEKLFF. The CDR3 region has the DNA TGCGCCAGCAGCTTGCTCAGGGCGGGGGCTAATGAAAAACTGTTTTTT.